Each of the 32 T cell receptor beta chains below was sequenced from the same sample in a study of control samples from healthy donors and cancer patients. Only in-frame clones appear in the TCRdb table, and some are missing; sequencing was by immunoSEQ multiplex PCR. The sample yields 85,000 to 95,000 clones, almost 85% seen once. The sample was blood. These receptors were taken from a woman in her sixties in good health.

This clone was recorded only once. CDR3 coding DNA: TGTGCCAGCAGAGCACTAGCGGGCCCCAATGAGCAGTTCTTC. Translating gives CASRALAGPNEQFF. The chain joins TRBV2 to TRBJ2-1, with TRBD2 matching over 9 bases. The length of the CDR3 is 14 residues. V trimming: 6 bases; J trimming: 6 bases; junction bases outside the gene matches: 6. Germline V gene lookup returns CDR1 SNHLY and CDR2 FYNNEI.

This rearrangement joins TRBV12-1 to TRBJ2-3; TRBD2 reflects the table's D call only, with no check against the DNA. TRBV12-1 is a known pseudogene. The CDR3 loop spans 18 amino acids. The CDR3 reads CASSFGTRLAGSTDTQYF. The CDR3 bases are TGTGCCAGCAGCTTTGGGACTCGACTAGCGGGGAGCACAGATACGCAGTATTTT.

This rearrangement joins TRBV6-1 to TRBJ1-2; no firm D call. Germline CDR1 MNHNS, CDR2 SASEGT. V was trimmed by 1 base and J by 1 base, leaving 13 bases between them. The CDR3 runs to 16 residues. In DNA, the CDR3 is TGTGCCAGCAGTGAAGGTACAGCCTTAGATAACTATGGCTACACCTTC. It specifies CASSEGTALDNYGYTF.

This chain uses TRBV28 with TRBJ2-1; TRBD2 aligns across 9 bases. The V gene end was trimmed by 2 bases and the J gene end by 8 bases; junction bases not matched to a gene: 10. Germline V gene sequence: CDR1 MDHEN, CDR2 SYDVKM. The length of the CDR3 is 16 residues. CDR3 loop: CASSLGSSSGTHEQFF. The CDR3 nucleotides are TGTGCCAGCAGTTTAGGTTCGTCTAGCGGGACACATGAGCAGTTCTTC.

V usage is TRBV9 and J usage is TRBJ1-1, with TRBD1 as a possible D gene (5 bases). The V end lost 0 bases, the J end lost 0 bases, and 9 bases lay between the germline ends. This CDR3 is 15 amino acids long. Germline CDR1 and CDR2: SGDLS and YYNGEE. Here the CDR3 DNA reads TGTGCCAGCAGCGTAGCTTGGGGGGTGAACACTGAAGCTTTCTTT. Encoded protein: CASSVAWGVNTEAFF.

By its share, this clone is large. The CDR3 DNA is TGTGCCAGCAGCCCGGGACAGGGGGACAATCAGCCCCAGCATTTT. It yields the protein CASSPGQGDNQPQHF. The chain employs TRBV7-2 and TRBJ1-5, with 11 positions matching TRBD1. Germline V gives CDR1 SGHTA, CDR2 FQGNSA. This CDR3 spans 15 amino acids. V lost 5 bases, J lost 3 bases, and 3 bases stayed unmatched.

This chain uses TRBV11-3 with TRBJ2-7; D gene uncertain. This CDR3 comprises 13 residues. CDR1 SGHNT and CDR2 YENEEA come from the germline V gene. V dropped 0 bases and J dropped 0 bases, with 3 bases sitting between them. In DNA, the CDR3 is TGTGCCAGCAGCTTAGAGGGCTCCTACGAGCAGTACTTC. Translated, it gives CASSLEGSYEQYF.

This chain links TRBV7-9 with TRBJ1-3; TRBD1 might be the D (5 bases). Trimming took 5 bases from V and 4 from J, leaving 12 bases between them. Germline assignment: CDR1 SEHNR and CDR2 FQNEAQ (reference sequence). This CDR3 comprises 14 residues. The CDR3 loop reads CASSLQAAGNTIYF. CDR3 nucleotides: TGTGCCAGCAGCCTACAGGCGGCAGGAAACACCATATATTTT.

The V and J genes are TRBV27 and TRBJ2-3; 8 positions agree with TRBD1. Germline CDR1 reads MNHEY; CDR2 reads SMNVEV (reference sequence). The ends lost 1 base at V and 6 bases at J; junction bases unmatched: 6. This CDR3 has 15 amino acids. The CDR3 spells CASSLWSQGEDTQYF. CDR3 nucleotide sequence: TGTGCCAGCAGTTTATGGTCACAGGGGGAGGATACGCAGTATTTT.

This chain links TRBV28 with TRBJ2-2; D is unresolved. The CDR3 contains 12 residues. Per germline, CDR1 MDHEN and CDR2 SYDVKM. Trimming left V 4 bases short and J 5 bases short, with 5 bases between. The CDR3 region is CASSWLTGELFF. CDR3 sequence (DNA): TGTGCCAGCAGTTGGTTAACCGGGGAGCTGTTTTTT.

V and J are TRBV15 and TRBJ2-5; the D is unclear. V dropped 4 bases and J dropped 1 base, with 13 bases sitting between them. This CDR3 has 15 residues. From germline, CDR1 is LNHNV and CDR2 YYDKDF (reference sequence). The CDR3 sequence: CATSIGRLTQETQYF. CDR3 nucleotides: TGTGCCACCAGCATCGGTCGCCTGACCCAAGAGACCCAGTACTTC.

The chain carries TRBV19 and TRBJ2-7, with TRBD1 identical over 8 bases. The CDR3 length is 15 residues. Germline lookup yields CDR1 LNHDA and CDR2 SQIVND (reference sequence). V lost 5 bases, J lost 2 bases, and 8 bases stayed unmatched. The CDR3 loop is CASSPGTGSTYEQYF. The DNA of the CDR3 is TGTGCCAGTAGTCCCGGGACAGGTTCGACCTACGAGCAGTACTTC.

This sequence joins TRBV2 and TRBJ2-5; TRBD2 might be the D (5 bases). The ends were cut back, 7 bases at V and 0 bases at J, with 12 bases in the middle. Germline V gene lookup returns CDR1 SNHLY and CDR2 FYNNEI. This CDR3 is built from 14 residues. The CDR3 DNA reads TGTGCCAGCAAGAGTAGCGCAAACCAAGAGACCCAGTACTTC. Translated: CASKSSANQETQYF.

The chain combines TRBV12-3 or TRBV12-4 with TRBJ2-3, with D perhaps matching TRBD2 (5 bases). The ends were cut back, 5 bases at V and 6 bases at J, with 9 bases in the middle. The CDR3 has 12 amino acids. The CDR3 loop reads CASSDTRDTQYF. CDR3 bases: TGTGCCAGCAGTGACACTAGGGATACGCAGTATTTT.

This chain connects TRBV10-3 to TRBJ1-3; tentative D call: TRBD1 (6 bases). Germline lookup yields CDR1 ENHRY and CDR2 SYGVKD. The CDR3 is 15 residues long. V was cut by 9 bases and J by 0 bases, with 15 bases left in between. CDR3 DNA sequence: TGTGCCATAAGGGGTCAGGGGAGCTCTGGAAACACCATATATTTT. Its translation is CAIRGQGSSGNTIYF.

On this clone: Compared with germline, one end of the junction differs, possibly owing to a read error. The chain links TRBV5-1 to TRBJ1-6, with D possibly matching TRBD1 (6 bases). Looked up from germline, CDR1 is SGHRS and CDR2 is YFSETQ. The CDR3 has 16 residues. The CDR3 DNA is TGCGCCAGCAGCTTCCTTGGGGGGGCAGGGGACGCCGCTTTGGACTTT. Amino acids: CASSFLGGAGDAALDF.

The rearrangement links TRBV2 to TRBJ1-2; D gene unclear. The germline V gene has CDR1 SNHLY and CDR2 FYNNEI. CDR3 length: 11 residues. Trimming removed 8 bases at V and 7 bases at J, with 11 bases between. CDR3 sequence reads: CASDQAGGYTF. CDR3 in DNA: TGTGCCAGCGATCAGGCCGGTGGCTACACCTTC.

The chain couples TRBV2 to TRBJ1-5; D unclear. V lost 4 bases and J lost 4, with 8 bases in between. CDR1 is SNHLY, CDR2 FYNNEI, per germline. The CDR3 extends over 13 amino acids. The CDR3 DNA follows: TGTGCCAGCAGTGCAGAAGTAAATCAGCCCCAGCATTTT. Its protein product is CASSAEVNQPQHF.

In regard to this clone: The sample carries other DNA sequences with the same CDR3. The V call is TRBV18, the J call TRBJ1-4; D perhaps matches TRBD1 (5 bases). There are 14 residues in the CDR3. Trimming took 3 bases from V and 2 from J, leaving 7 bases between them. Germline loops: CDR1 KGHSH, CDR2 LQKENI. The CDR3 here is CASSPQGTNEKLFF. The CDR3 bases are TGTGCCAGCTCACCGCAGGGTACTAATGAAAAACTGTTTTTT.

The V gene is TRBV10-3, the J gene TRBJ2-7; possible D gene TRBD1, 6 bases. The germline V and J ends were trimmed by 10 bases and 3 bases, with 22 bases remaining between them. The CDR3 runs 15 residues. Germline values: CDR1 ENHRY, CDR2 SYGVKD. The CDR3 sequence: CANRHWHRENYEQYF. In DNA form, the CDR3 reads TGTGCCAATCGCCATTGGCACAGGGAGAACTACGAGCAGTACTTC.

The rearrangement joins TRBV28 to TRBJ1-2; 10 positions agree with TRBD1. The CDR3 spans 15 residues. Germline V gene data show CDR1 as MDHEN and CDR2 as SYDVKM. Trimming removed 6 bases from V and 5 bases from J; junction bases left unmatched: 9. The CDR3 region is CASSRPGQGIYGYTF. In nucleotides, the CDR3 is TGTGCCAGCAGCCGACCGGGACAGGGGATATATGGCTACACCTTC.

This rearrangement joins TRBV18 to TRBJ2-1, with D perhaps TRBD2 (5 bases). Per germline, CDR1 KGHSH and CDR2 LQKENI. Deletions cut 4 bases from V and 12 bases from J, with 19 bases between. This CDR3 has 14 amino acids. The CDR3: CASSRTNGEMGQFF. The CDR3 region has the DNA TGTGCCAGCTCACGAACTAATGGGGAGATGGGGCAGTTCTTC.

V and J are TRBV7-9 and TRBJ1-5; D might be TRBD1 (5 bases). The V gene's germline CDR1 is SEHNR and CDR2 FQNEAQ (reference sequence). The CDR3 extends over 12 amino acids. Trimming shortened V by 5 bases and J by 7 bases, and 9 bases separated the two germline ends. CDR3 sequence: CASSLGAQPQHF. The CDR3 DNA is TGTGCCAGCAGCCTCGGGGCACAGCCCCAGCATTTT.

The chain employs TRBV7-2 and TRBJ2-5; 7 nucleotides align to TRBD2. The CDR3 spans 14 residues. V lost 6 bases, J lost 0 bases, and 4 bases stayed unmatched. CDR1 is SGHTA and CDR2 is FQGNSA in the germline V gene. CDR3 amino acids: CASSYRGDQETQYF. The DNA of the CDR3 is TGTGCCAGCAGTTACCGGGGGGACCAAGAGACCCAGTACTTC. Full variable domain (remainder filled in from reference TRBV7-2 and TRBJ2-5): GAGVSQSPSNKVTEKGKDVELRCDPISGHTALYWYRQSLGQGLEFLIYFQGNSAPDKSGLPSDRFSAERTGGSVSTLTIQRTQQEDSAVYLCASSYRGDQETQYFGPGTRLLVL.

The chain combines TRBV2 with TRBJ1-2, with D possibly being TRBD1 (5 bases). V was trimmed by 2 bases and J by 4 bases, leaving 11 bases between them. The germline CDR1 and CDR2 sequences are SNHLY and FYNNEI. The CDR3 contains 14 residues. For the CDR3, the DNA is TGTGCCAGCAGTGAAAAGGGGACGATCTATGGCTACACCTTC. Translation gives CASSEKGTIYGYTF.

The rearrangement uses TRBV4-1 and TRBJ2-1; D unresolved. Trimming took off 4 bases at V and 2 bases at J, with 6 bases between the two ends. The germline gives CDR1 MGHRA, CDR2 YSYEKL. CDR3 length equals 13 residues. The CDR3 loop reads CASSPTPYNEQFF. CDR3 nucleotides: TGCGCCAGCAGCCCGACACCCTACAATGAGCAGTTCTTC.

This chain links TRBV6-5 with TRBJ1-1, with D perhaps matching TRBD1 (6 bases). V lost 2 bases and J 10 bases, leaving 14 bases between the germline ends. The V gene's germline CDR1 is MNHEY and CDR2 SVGAGI. The CDR3 consists of 13 residues. CDR3 in DNA: TGTGCCAGCAGTTACGAAGGGGGGGGGAGAGCTTTCTTT. It codes for CASSYEGGGRAFF.

CDR3 loop: CASSSTPIAKNIQYF. The CDR3 DNA reads TGTGCCAGCAGTTCCACCCCAATAGCCAAAAACATTCAGTACTTC. The chain links TRBV6-5 to TRBJ2-4; D remains unclear. The V gene lost 4 bases and the J gene lost 0 bases, with 10 bases spanning the gap. The germline gives CDR1 MNHEY, CDR2 SVGAGI. This CDR3 contains 15 residues.

The chain couples TRBV28 to TRBJ1-4, with D possibly being TRBD1 (6 bases). CDR3 length: 16 amino acids. Per the germline V gene, CDR1 is MDHEN and CDR2 is SYDVKM. V was cut by 6 bases and J by 5 bases, with 19 bases left in between. DNA for the CDR3: TGTGCCAGCAGCCCTAACCGGGGGGGCCTAAATGAAAAACTGTTTTTT. This gives the protein CASSPNRGGLNEKLFF.

This clone was seen only a few times. V usage is TRBV2 and J usage is TRBJ2-7; 10 nucleotides align to TRBD1. The CDR3 is 14 amino acids. The junction had 6 bases not matched to a gene; V was cut back by 6 bases and J by 4 bases. Germline V CDR1 and CDR2: SNHLY, FYNNEI. The CDR3 loop is CASRAGTGVYEQYF. The CDR3 nucleotides are TGTGCCAGCAGGGCCGGGACAGGGGTTTACGAGCAGTACTTC.

This chain's CDR3 is CASSLGGQQETQYF. CDR3 DNA sequence: TGTGCCAGCAGCTTAGGGGGACAGCAAGAGACCCAGTACTTC. The chain links TRBV7-2 to TRBJ2-5; 7 nucleotides align to TRBD1. Germline assignment: CDR1 SGHTA and CDR2 FQGNSA. V dropped 1 base and J dropped 2; count of bases not matched to a gene: 1. The CDR3 runs 14 residues.

CDR3 DNA sequence: TGTGCCAGTCAGGGACGGCTGGGCGCGGTAGAAGCTTTCTTT. Its translation: CASQGRLGAVEAFF. This chain links TRBV19 with TRBJ1-1; possibly TRBD1 for D (5 bases). The V end lost 8 bases, the J end lost 8 bases, and 21 bases lay between the germline ends. The length of the CDR3 is 14 residues. Germline V lookup: CDR1 LNHDA, CDR2 SQIVND (reference sequence).